Included here is one TCR beta chain sequence, with context. Its antigen is not identified. This entry comes from a study of T cells in narcolepsy. Study information: Donors had narcolepsy type 1 or type 2, or were healthy controls.

The assay was immunoSEQ multiplex PCR, and TCRdb's table has in-frame clones only and misses some. The table includes 25,000 to 35,000 clones, 75% to 90% detected once. Regarding the study as a whole: Healthy controls reportedly lacked the autoreactive clonotypes serially found in patients' blood. HCRT-specific and TRIB2-specific autoreactive clonotypes appeared among same-patient CSF and blood CD4+ clonotypes. Autoreactive clone sequences were missing from some blood memory CD4+ repertoires.

The V gene lost 5 bases and the J gene lost 9 bases, with 13 bases spanning the gap. Germline CDR1 is MDHEN and CDR2 is SYDVKM. The CDR3 has 12 amino acids. V gene TRBV28 combines with J gene TRBJ1-2; D remains ambiguous. The sequenced material came from memory (CD45RA-) CD4+ T cells from blood. This TCR was recovered from a human donor in good health. The CDR3 here is CASSLKPFRYTF. The CDR3 DNA sequence: TGTGCCAGCAGTCTCAAGCCATTCCGCTACACCTTC.